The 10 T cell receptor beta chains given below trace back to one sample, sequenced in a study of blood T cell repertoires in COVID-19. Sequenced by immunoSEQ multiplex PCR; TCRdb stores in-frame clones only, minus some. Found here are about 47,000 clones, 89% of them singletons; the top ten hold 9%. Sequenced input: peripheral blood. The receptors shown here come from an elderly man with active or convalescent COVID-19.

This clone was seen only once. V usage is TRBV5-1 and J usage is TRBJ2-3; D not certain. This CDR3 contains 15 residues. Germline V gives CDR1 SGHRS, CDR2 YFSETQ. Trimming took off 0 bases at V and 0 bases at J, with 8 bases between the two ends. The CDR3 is CASSLGGGSTDTQYF. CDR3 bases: TGCGCCAGCAGCTTGGGAGGTGGGAGCACAGATACGCAGTATTTT.

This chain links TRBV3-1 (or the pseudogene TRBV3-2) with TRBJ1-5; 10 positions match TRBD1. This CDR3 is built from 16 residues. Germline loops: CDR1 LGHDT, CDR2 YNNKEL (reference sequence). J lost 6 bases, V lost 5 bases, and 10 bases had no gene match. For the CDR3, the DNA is TGTGCCAGCAGCAGCCCGGGACAGGGGAGAGGTCAGCCCCAGCATTTT. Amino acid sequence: CASSSPGQGRGQPQHF.

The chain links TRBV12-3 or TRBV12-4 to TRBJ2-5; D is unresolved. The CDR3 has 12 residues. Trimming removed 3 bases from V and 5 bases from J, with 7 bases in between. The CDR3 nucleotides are TGTGCCAGCAGTTTTTATCGGGAGACCCAGTACTTC. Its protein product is CASSFYRETQYF.

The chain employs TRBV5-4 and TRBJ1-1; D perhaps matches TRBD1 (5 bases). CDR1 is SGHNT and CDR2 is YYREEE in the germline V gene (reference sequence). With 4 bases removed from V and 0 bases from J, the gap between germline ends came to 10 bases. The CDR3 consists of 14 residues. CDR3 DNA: TGTGCCAGCAGCACTGACAGAATGAACACTGAAGCTTTCTTT. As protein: CASSTDRMNTEAFF.

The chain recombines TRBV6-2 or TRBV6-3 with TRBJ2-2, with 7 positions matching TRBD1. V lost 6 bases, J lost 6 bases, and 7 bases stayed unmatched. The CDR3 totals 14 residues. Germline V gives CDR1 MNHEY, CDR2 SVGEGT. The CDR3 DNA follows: TGTGCCAGCAGCGGGCAGGGGGACCCCGGGGAGCTGTTTTTT. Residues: CASSGQGDPGELFF.

The CDR3 DNA reads as TGCGCCAGCAGTGATCCACGGGTATTCGGCAATCAGCCCCAGCATTTT. Protein sequence: CASSDPRVFGNQPQHF. This rearrangement joins TRBV10-1 to TRBJ1-5; no firm D call. V was shortened by 3 bases and J by 2 bases, with 14 bases between the two germline ends. Germline V gives CDR1 WNHNN, CDR2 SYGVQD (reference sequence). The CDR3 covers 16 residues.

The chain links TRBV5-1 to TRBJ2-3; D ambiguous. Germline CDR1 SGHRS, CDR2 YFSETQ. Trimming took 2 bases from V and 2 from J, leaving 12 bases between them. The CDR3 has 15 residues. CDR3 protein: CASSLFQDLTDTQYF. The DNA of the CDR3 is TGCGCCAGCAGCTTATTCCAGGATCTCACAGATACGCAGTATTTT.

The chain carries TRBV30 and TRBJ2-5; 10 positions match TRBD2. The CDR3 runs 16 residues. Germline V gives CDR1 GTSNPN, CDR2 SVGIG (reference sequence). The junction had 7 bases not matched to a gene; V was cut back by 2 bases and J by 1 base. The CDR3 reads CAWSRSGGALQETQYF. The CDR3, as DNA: TGTGCCTGGAGTCGCAGCGGGGGGGCACTCCAAGAGACCCAGTACTTC.

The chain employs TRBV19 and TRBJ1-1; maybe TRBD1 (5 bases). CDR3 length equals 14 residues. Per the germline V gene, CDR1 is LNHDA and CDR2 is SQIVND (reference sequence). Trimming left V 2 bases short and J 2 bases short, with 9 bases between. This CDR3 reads CASSIRGGNTEAFF. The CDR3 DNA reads TGTGCCAGTAGTATACGCGGGGGAAACACTGAAGCTTTCTTT.

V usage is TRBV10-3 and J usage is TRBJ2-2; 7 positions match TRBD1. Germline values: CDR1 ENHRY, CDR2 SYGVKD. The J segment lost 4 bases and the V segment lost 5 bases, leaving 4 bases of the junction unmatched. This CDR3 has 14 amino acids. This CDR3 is CAISRDRGTGELFF. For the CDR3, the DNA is TGTGCCATCAGTCGGGACAGAGGCACCGGGGAGCTGTTTTTT.